The clone carrying this T cell receptor (beta chain) was picked up a small number of times. The antigen is not known. The protocol attached unique molecular identifiers to individual cDNA molecules. TCRdb analysed the 5' RACE reads with MiXCR anew, one entry per CDR3 protein. This table holds tens of thousands of distinct CDR3 sequences, 20% found once. The data were taken from a study of early T cells in non-severe SARS-CoV-2 infection. Study in general: Alpha and beta chains were unpaired, from unsorted whole-blood bulk RNA.

The study's findings and limits: VDJdb matching, biased toward anti-spike CD8 responses, missed private and CD4 specificities.

The specimen was whole blood, collected at baseline. This receptor was taken from an adult who was a healthcare worker with PCR-confirmed SARS-CoV-2 infection or an uninfected control (not recorded which).

CDR3 region: CASSRANTEAFF. In DNA form, the CDR3 reads TGTGCCAGCTCTAGGGCCAACACTGAAGCTTTCTTT. The chain uses TRBV7-9 and TRBJ1-1; D is uncertain. V was trimmed by 8 bases and J by 2 bases, leaving 9 bases between them. In germline, CDR1 is SEHNR, CDR2 FQNEAQ (reference sequence). The CDR3 runs to 12 residues.